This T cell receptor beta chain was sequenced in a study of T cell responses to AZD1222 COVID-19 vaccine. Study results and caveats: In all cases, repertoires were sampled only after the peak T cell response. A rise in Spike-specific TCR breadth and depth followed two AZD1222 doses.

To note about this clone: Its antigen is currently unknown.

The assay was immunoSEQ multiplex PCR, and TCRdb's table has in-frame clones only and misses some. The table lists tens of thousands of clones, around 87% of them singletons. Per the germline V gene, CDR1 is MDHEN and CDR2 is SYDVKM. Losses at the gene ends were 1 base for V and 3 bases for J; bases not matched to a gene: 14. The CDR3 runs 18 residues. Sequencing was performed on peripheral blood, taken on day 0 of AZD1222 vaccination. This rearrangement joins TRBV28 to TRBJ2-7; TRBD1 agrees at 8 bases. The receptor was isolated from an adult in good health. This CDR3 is CASSLFLSLDRVSYEQYF. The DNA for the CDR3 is TGTGCCAGCAGTTTATTTTTGTCTTTGGACAGGGTGAGCTACGAGCAGTACTTC.